This entry concerns a single T cell receptor beta chain. The sample is drawn from a study of blood T cell repertoires in COVID-19. Study at large: Samples representing acute and convalescent COVID-19 were sourced from the United States, Italy and Spain. Sample material is recorded as cDNA or gDNA derived from T cells, B-cell-depleted T cells, or PBMCs.

Participants were aged 18 to 89 years from more than 20 US areas. In the original analysis: Amplification from reference gene primers served as the basis for estimated nucleated cell counts. Sequenced by immunoSEQ multiplex PCR; TCRdb stores in-frame clones only, minus some. Clone size and the V and J calls come from that table; the DNA yielded D and trimming. Of 360,000 or so clones listed, about 90% were seen once; the top ten hold 3%. Germline values: CDR1 LGHDT, CDR2 YNNKEL (reference sequence). CDR3 length: 16 residues. V lost 0 bases and J lost 7; bases outside the gene matches: 11. Material for sequencing was PBMCs or T cells enriched from blood (not recorded which). The rearrangement uses TRBV3-1 (or the pseudogene TRBV3-2) and TRBJ1-1; TRBD1 matches 7 bases. The clonotype was recovered from a woman aged 25 to 39 who had recovered from COVID-19. CDR3 DNA: TGTGCCAGCAGCCAAGATAGGAAGAACAGGGGCGGTGAAGCTTTCTTT. It is translated as CASSQDRKNRGGEAFF.